Presented here are 19 T cell receptor beta chains from one specimen sequenced in a study of cytomegalovirus exposure and HLA in healthy donors. Primers: 60 Vbeta forward and 13 Jbeta reverse. Using immunoSEQ multiplex PCR, the repertoire was profiled, and TCRdb retains in-frame clones only, with some absent. Among under 250,000 clones listed, about 81% were seen once. The sample comprised PBMCs. Receptors were obtained from a woman in her fifties or sixties in good health and CMV-seropositive.

This clone came up a few times. The chain uses TRBV7-2 and TRBJ1-1, with D hard to call. The germline V and J ends were trimmed by 6 bases and 3 bases, with 14 bases remaining between them. CDR3 length: 14 residues. Germline V CDR1 and CDR2: SGHTA, FQGNSA. The CDR3 loop reads CASRQSDSHTEAFF. The CDR3 nucleotides are TGTGCCAGCAGACAATCAGACTCCCACACTGAAGCTTTCTTT.

V is TRBV29-1 and J is TRBJ2-2; TRBD2 matches at 12 bases. The CDR3 length is 18 residues. CDR1 and CDR2 from the germline V gene are SQVTM and ANQGSEA. Unmatched junction bases numbered 13, after V lost 4 bases and J lost 4 bases. CDR3 protein: CSVAASGRAWVSTGELFF. CDR3 nucleotide sequence: TGCAGCGTTGCGGCTAGCGGGAGGGCCTGGGTGAGCACCGGGGAGCTGTTTTTT.

The rearrangement links TRBV5-6 to TRBJ2-5; weak D call: TRBD1 (5 bases). V lost 4 bases and J 7 bases, leaving 8 bases between the germline ends. Germline assignment: CDR1 SGHDT and CDR2 YYEEEE. The CDR3 extends over 11 amino acids. The CDR3, as DNA: TGTGCCAGCAGCCTTGGGGCGACCCAGTACTTC. This encodes CASSLGATQYF.

This clone occurred a few times. This chain uses TRBV18 with TRBJ1-4, with D unresolved. Germline V gene data show CDR1 as KGHSH and CDR2 as LQKENI. With 6 bases removed from V and 8 bases from J, the gap between germline ends came to 13 bases. This CDR3 has 13 amino acids. The chain's CDR3 is CASSHPGSEKLFF. The CDR3, as DNA: TGTGCCAGCTCTCACCCGGGTAGCGAAAAACTGTTTTTT.

In its sample, this clone was seen a few times. The J gene is TRBJ2-1, the V gene TRBV7-2, with TRBD1 matching 11 bases. CDR1 is SGHTA and CDR2 is FQGNSA in the germline V gene. The CDR3 has 13 residues. Germline trimming cut 3 bases from V and 9 bases from J; bases unmatched to any gene: 1. CDR3 bases: TGTGCCAGCAGCTTGGACAGGGGGCCTGAGCAGTTCTTC. Encoded protein: CASSLDRGPEQFF.

The CDR3 DNA follows: TGTGCCAGCAGCCCACCCTGGATGACACTTTACAACGAGCAGTACTTC. It specifies CASSPPWMTLYNEQYF. The V and J genes are TRBV7-9 and TRBJ2-7; no definite D call. The V gene's germline CDR1 is SEHNR and CDR2 FQNEAQ (reference sequence). The CDR3 has 16 residues. Trimming cost V 5 bases and J 5 bases, with 22 bases left between them.

This chain joins TRBV18 and TRBJ1-4; 7 bases are shared with TRBD1. Per the germline V gene, CDR1 is KGHSH and CDR2 is LQKENI. After removal of 4 bases from V and 4 bases from J, the junction contained 3 bases not matched to a gene. The CDR3 has 14 amino acids. The CDR3 sequence: CASSRRDSNEKLFF. For the CDR3, the DNA is TGTGCCAGCTCACGCCGGGACAGTAATGAAAAACTGTTTTTT. The full variable domain, its missing parts supplied by reference TRBV18 and TRBJ1-4, is NAGVMQNPRHLVRRRGQEARLRCSPMKGHSHVYWYRQLPEEGLKFMVYLQKENIIDESGMPKERFSAEFPKEGPSILRIQQVVRGDSAAYFCASSRRDSNEKLFFGSGTQLSVL.

The rearrangement links TRBV4-1 to TRBJ2-7, with 12 bases that match TRBD2. There are 16 residues in the CDR3. The junction had 6 bases not matched to a gene; V was cut back by 3 bases and J by 3 bases. Germline V gene data show CDR1 as MGHRA and CDR2 as YSYEKL. CDR3 sequence (DNA): TGCGCCAGCAGCCATCCTAGCGGGAGGGCCCGCTACGAGCAGTACTTC. Amino acid sequence: CASSHPSGRARYEQYF.

The chain is built from TRBV9 and TRBJ2-5; 8 nucleotides line up with TRBD1. With the DNA end fitting TRBJ2-7 better, the J assignment may be wrong. The CDR3 spans 16 residues. Germline CDR1 is SGDLS and CDR2 is YYNGEE. For the CDR3, the DNA is TGTGCCAGCAGCCCCAGGGCAGGGGGCATGTACTACGAGCAGTACTTC. Amino acid sequence: CASSPRAGGMYYEQYF.

This chain uses TRBV6-5 with TRBJ2-5, with D perhaps TRBD2 (5 bases). The end of the DNA is better explained by TRBJ2-7, so the J call may be wrong. CDR1 MNHEY and CDR2 SVGAGI come from the germline V gene. The CDR3 length is 16 residues. The CDR3 loop is CASSYSPAAYSYEQYF. The CDR3 DNA follows: TGTGCCAGCAGTTACTCACCAGCGGCCTATTCCTACGAGCAGTACTTC.

The chain employs TRBV15 and TRBJ1-5; 8 bases match TRBD1. Germline V gene sequence: CDR1 LNHNV, CDR2 YYDKDF (reference sequence). This CDR3 has 16 residues. With V trimmed by 0 bases and J by 6 bases, 7 bases remained unmatched. The chain's CDR3 is CATSRDRGQGGQPQHF. The CDR3 DNA is TGTGCCACCAGCAGAGATCGCGGACAGGGTGGTCAGCCCCAGCATTTT.

The V gene is TRBV4-1, the J gene TRBJ2-3, with 12 bases identical to TRBD2. V was pared by 0 bases and J by 1 base, with 2 bases of the junction left unmatched. The CDR3 extends over 17 amino acids. Germline assignment: CDR1 MGHRA and CDR2 YSYEKL. The CDR3 reads CASSQDPSGRGTDTQYF. CDR3 nucleotides: TGCGCCAGCAGCCAAGATCCTAGCGGGAGGGGCACAGATACGCAGTATTTT.

V and J are TRBV10-1 and TRBJ2-5, with D possibly being TRBD1 (6 bases). Trimming removed 8 bases at V and 2 bases at J, with 9 bases between. The CDR3 is 12 amino acids. CDR1 and CDR2 from the germline V gene are WNHNN and SYGVQD (reference sequence). For the CDR3, the DNA is TGCGCCAGCCCGGACAGTCAAGAGACCCAGTACTTC. It is translated as CASPDSQETQYF.

The chain uses TRBV5-1 and TRBJ2-7; the D gene is possibly TRBD2 (5 bases). Germline assignment: CDR1 SGHRS and CDR2 YFSETQ. This CDR3 contains 14 residues. The V end lost 0 bases, the J end lost 5 bases, and 12 bases lay between the germline ends. The CDR3 here is CASSLGGAHDEQYF. The CDR3 DNA reads as TGCGCCAGCAGCTTGGGGGGAGCTCACGACGAGCAGTACTTC.

The chain combines TRBV9 with TRBJ2-3; no definite D call. The CDR3 contains 14 residues. Germline V CDR1 and CDR2: SGDLS, YYNGEE. Trimming stripped 0 bases from V and 6 bases from J, with 11 bases between. The CDR3 spells CASSVDLGLDTQYF. Written as DNA, the CDR3 is TGTGCCAGCAGCGTAGACCTAGGATTGGATACGCAGTATTTT.

V gene TRBV6-1 combines with J gene TRBJ1-2, with 12 bases lining up with TRBD1. V gave up 3 bases and J gave up 6 bases; unmatched junction bases: 2. The germline V gene encodes CDR1 MNHNS and CDR2 SASEGT. CDR3 length: 14 amino acids. The CDR3 DNA reads as TGTGCCAGCAGTGAGGGGACAGGGGGCGATGGCTACACCTTC. It yields the protein CASSEGTGGDGYTF.

V usage is TRBV27 and J usage is TRBJ2-2; D unresolved. The CDR3 is 14 amino acids. Germline V CDR1 and CDR2: MNHEY, SMNVEV (reference sequence). The ends were cut back, 10 bases at V and 2 bases at J, with 14 bases in the middle. In nucleotides, the CDR3 is TGTGCCACCCGGTCTAGAGTCAACACCGGGGAGCTGTTTTTT. Translating it yields CATRSRVNTGELFF.

The chain joins TRBV4-1 to TRBJ1-1; weak D call: TRBD1 (5 bases). V dropped 0 bases and J dropped 6 bases, with 11 bases sitting between them. CDR3 length: 14 residues. CDR1 and CDR2 (germline): MGHRA, YSYEKL. CDR3 sequence: CASSQDGLTAEAFF. The CDR3 DNA follows: TGCGCCAGCAGCCAAGATGGATTGACAGCTGAAGCTTTCTTT.

The chain combines TRBV28 with TRBJ2-7; D ambiguous. Trimming removed 7 bases at V and 7 bases at J, with 17 bases between. The CDR3 runs to 13 residues. In germline, CDR1 is MDHEN, CDR2 SYDVKM. CDR3 sequence (DNA): TGTGCCAGCAATTCCAGGTCAGTTGGTGAGCAGTACTTC. It codes for CASNSRSVGEQYF. Full variable domain (missing parts from reference TRBV28 and TRBJ2-7): DVKVTQSSRYLVKRTGEKVFLECVQDMDHENMFWYRQDPGLGLRLIYFSYDVKMKEKGDIPEGYSVSREKKERFSLILESASTNQTSMYLCASNSRSVGEQYFGPGTRLTVT.